This is a list of T cell receptor beta chains from one sample in a study of shared clonotypes between healthy human individuals. The protocol was immunoSEQ multiplex PCR, while the TCRdb copy is restricted to in-frame clones and leaves out a portion. The sample carries fewer than 2.5 million clones, roughly 93% recorded once. The sample taken for sequencing was naive CD4+ T cells from PBMCs. These receptors were taken from a man younger than 35 in good health. Some clones in this sample may be carry-over from other donors' samples. CDR3s include the opening cysteine and the closing phenylalanine or tryptophan. D genes are given only for firm matches. Clone size is not always given. Where it is, it says once, few, many or a class for expanded clones.

j_call clone_size d_call v_call cdr3_aa cdr3_nt
TRBJ1-4 NA NA TRBV5-1 CASSLALGQTEKLFF TGCGCCAGCAGCTTGGCCTTAGGACAGACAGAAAAACTGTTTTTT
TRBJ2-7 NA NA TRBV6-6 CASSRPRSSYEQYF TGTGCCAGCAGTCGGCCAAGGAGTAGCTACGAGCAGTACTTC
TRBJ2-1 NA TRBD2 TRBV5-6 CASSALAGGRSYNEQFF TGTGCCAGCAGCGCGCTAGCGGGCGGACGCTCCTACAATGAGCAGTTCTTC
TRBJ1-3 NA NA TRBV7-6 CASSLEPQSSGNTIYF TGTGCCAGCAGCTTAGAGCCTCAGTCCTCTGGAAACACCATATATTTT
TRBJ2-3 NA NA TRBV19 CASSTGLAISTDTQYF TGTGCCAGTAGTACCGGGCTAGCGATTAGCACAGATACGCAGTATTTT
TRBJ2-7 NA NA TRBV9 CASSALTGRGEQYF TGTGCCAGCAGCGCGCTCACAGGGCGAGGCGAGCAGTACTTC
TRBJ2-2 NA TRBD2 TRBV11-2 CASSFGAGGNGELFF TGTGCCAGCAGCTTCGGAGCGGGGGGAAACGGGGAGCTGTTTTTT
TRBJ2-5 once NA TRBV5-4 CASSLGLIEGTQYF TGTGCCAGCAGCTTGGGACTCATTGAGGGGACCCAGTACTTC
TRBJ2-1 NA TRBD2 TRBV5-1 CASSLALAGSNEQFF TGCGCCAGCAGCTTGGCACTAGCGGGATCAAATGAGCAGTTCTTC
TRBJ2-5 NA NA TRBV7-2 CASSLGWGRETQYF TGTGCCAGCAGCTTAGGGTGGGGCCGGGAGACCCAGTACTTC
TRBJ2-7 NA TRBD2 TRBV9 CASSVRPSGSEEQYF TGTGCCAGCAGCGTAAGGCCTAGCGGGAGTGAGGAGCAGTACTTC
TRBJ2-7 NA NA TRBV5-4 CASSLDYLGEQYF TGTGCCAGCAGCTTGGACTACCTGGGAGAGCAGTACTTC
TRBJ2-7 NA TRBD2 TRBV5-1 CASSLGGTSGGYEQYF TGCGCCAGCAGCTTGGGGGGGACTAGCGGCGGGTACGAGCAGTACTTC
TRBJ2-1 NA TRBD2 TRBV5-1 CASSHGLAGAGNEQFF TGCGCCAGCAGCCACGGACTAGCGGGAGCGGGGAATGAGCAGTTCTTC
TRBJ2-7 NA NA TRBV20-1 CSALRGAEQYF TGCAGTGCTCTGAGGGGGGCCGAGCAGTACTTC
TRBJ2-5 NA TRBD2 TRBV28 CASSPRRAGGYF TGTGCCAGCAGTCCCCGCCGAGCGGGAGGGTACTTC